This TCR beta chain was sequenced for a study of persistence of HIV-infected CD4 T cells (TCRdb year 2020). About the study as a whole: The median time participants had been on suppressive ART was roughly eight years. Apart from a couple of participants who underwent leukapheresis at a single time point, peripheral blood samples of up to roughly 180 mL were collected from participants at multiple time points. Anti-CD3/anti-CD28 stimulation activated a higher proportion of cells, with a lower memory fraction, than antigen stimulation. CMV- and HIV-1 Gag-responding CD4+ T cells were isolated from ART-treated individuals so that antigen-driven clonal expansion of HIV-1-infected cells could be examined. The clonality of all cells in each sorted population was assessed by TCRbeta sequencing, whereas the clonality of infected cells was assessed by proviral sequencing. For the TCR cluster analysis across participants, 8 participants were included for CMV and about seven participants for Gag. What the research found in general, with its limitations: Few individuals were included in the study, and only a limited range of antigens was tested. TCRbeta richness in CMV- and Gag-responding cells was significantly lower than in anti-CD3/anti-CD28-responding cells; CMV-responding cells had higher oligoclonality than CD3/CD28-stimulated and Gag-responding cells. Degenerate expanded CDR3beta sequences were enriched in antigen-responding cells, suggesting convergent selection of CD4+ responses to CMV and Gag. Restriction of bulk TCR analyses to the rare CMV-responding cells that actually carried HIV-1 proviruses was not possible. Within the same sorted populations, how oligoclonal the TCRs were correlated with how oligoclonal the proviruses were.

The treatment or condition label on this specimen signifies: suppressive antiretroviral therapy. As a nonspecific positive control representing the CD4+ T cell repertoire, cells were stimulated with anti-CD3/anti-CD28 magnetic beads. Responding CD4+ T cells were sorted by upregulation of both CD40 ligand and CD69. Participants were HIV-1-infected adults who started suppressive ART during chronic infection. For at least 4 years, the participants' plasma HIV-1 RNA had been undetectable, below 50 copies/mL. To be included, participants needed a CD4+ T cell count above 400 cells/uL and a positive CMV serology. Before stimulation, PBMCs were isolated using density centrifugation and then depleted of CD8+ T cells. For less than 20 hours, CD8-depleted PBMCs were stimulated with anti-CD28/CD49d costimulation, a CD40-blocking antibody, and enfuvirtide, which was added to prevent new infections. Sorting was done on either a Beckman Coulter MoFlo Legacy or an XDP sorter, and propidium iodide was used to exclude dead cells. Genomic DNA was extracted using the QIAamp DNA Mini Kit for samples with more than one million cells and using the Quick-DNA Microprep Kit for all other samples.

Note on this clone: Its antigen has not been determined. No qualities accompany the bases; no much larger clone lies one base away.

Cut back by 0 bases and 6 bases, the V and J ends lie 14 bases apart. Taken from cysteine to phenylalanine, the CDR3 has 15 residues. CDR3 DNA is the only sequence kept; it has 45 bases, read in frame from the first base. CDR1 is given as LGHDT and CDR2 as YNNKEL, both from the germline V gene (reference sequence). The immunoSEQ hsTCRB assay version 4 in survey mode was used to sequence TCRbeta repertoires from genomic DNA. For TCRbeta sequencing, genomic DNA was diluted to approximately 9 ng/uL, with up to roughly 1 ug used per sample. For the original study's pipeline: TCRbeta data analysis was done in ImmunoSeq Analyzer 3.0, and diversity was calculated on productive nucleotide rearrangements. The improved Chao index was used to estimate lower-bound TCR diversity, and the Gini coefficient was used to estimate clonality using the Immunarch R package. When different nucleotide rearrangements encoded the same CDR3beta amino acid sequence, each rearrangement was treated as a distinct clonotype. Differential abundance analysis found TCRbeta sequences that were significantly enriched in antigen-responding cells compared with anti-CD3/anti-CD28-activated cells. Using predicted peptide-MHC specificity as the basis, GLIPH2 grouped TCRs into clusters, both for each participant individually and for the merged data sets that combined participants. The clones in this table, taken by TCRdb from immuneACCESS, are in-frame only. Not every clone is retained; where verified, under half of the shortfall comes from an unresolved V gene, and the cause of the rest is unknown. D and trimming come from the DNA, and the V and J calls and clone size come from that table. In all, the sample holds more than 35,000 clones, and 87% of those were seen once. The top ten clonotypes cover about 1.3% of the sample.

Sequencing was performed on CD4+ T cells sorted from PBMCs after roughly 18-hour stimulation, taken from a patient who received antiretroviral therapy. In the paper's terms, the cell subset or site label means: CD40L+CD69+ CD4 T cells responding to anti-CD3/anti-CD28 beads, representing the overall repertoire. The chain uses TRBV3-1 (or the pseudogene TRBV3-2) and TRBJ1-2, with TRBD1 as a weak D call on 5 bases. The receptor was derived from an adult man with HIV who was CMV-seropositive. CDR3 sequence: CASSQDRGRVNGYTF. The bases read TGTGCCAGCAGCCAAGATCGGGGCAGGGTTAATGGCTACACCTTC.